This TCR beta chain originates from a study of T cells in Graves' hyperthyroidism and ophthalmopathy (dated by TCRdb to between 2019 and 2020). With regard to the full study: Peripheral blood was collected at initial diagnosis, before any treatment. The 90 or so discovery patients were randomly split 7:3 into training and test sets. In roughly six Graves' hyperthyroidism patients, the study also compared T-cell repertoires from thyroid tissue with T-cell repertoires from blood. Prospective prediction of ophthalmopathy was tested in an independent validation cohort consisting of fewer than 20 hyperthyroidism patients and more than 15 patients who later progressed to ophthalmopathy. TCR V-J signatures able to tell the groups apart were searched for in a discovery cohort of 100 or so patients, of whom approximately 40 had Graves' ophthalmopathy and 57 had stable Graves' hyperthyroidism. After blood sampling, hyperthyroidism patients were treated with methimazole at a starting dose of 30 mg daily, and ophthalmopathy patients were treated with high-dose intravenous methylprednisolone. According to the paper, TCR Vbeta CDR3 sequencing was carried out on over 130 peripheral blood samples, which came from some 41 ophthalmopathy, around 74 hyperthyroidism and around 17 progressor patients.

The TCR beta CDR3 regions were amplified from the RNA transcripts. For the first round of RT-PCR on the TCR CDR3, the HTBI primer set was used together with the Qiagen OneStep RT-PCR kit. The libraries were constructed in a second round of multiplex PCR and then size-selected and purified. Libraries were sequenced paired-end with 100 bp reads on an Illumina HiSeq2000. The source study handled its data this way. SOAPnuke was used to process the raw data, with reads discarded if the reads contained adapters or uncalled bases, had a mean Phred below 15, or lacked an exact constant-primer or identifier match. High-quality paired reads were merged using COPE v1.2.5, and each unique nucleotide sequence was defined as a clonotype. Clonotypes were aligned to IMGT TRBV, TRBD and TRBJ reference segments using MiTCR v1.1. The analysis was restricted to V-J combinations with a frequency above 0.0001, which together covered 99.2% of the repertoires. A TCS score was defined as the ratio between F50 (clonal expansion) and ExV (chaos), using BLOSUM62-based TCRdist between CDR3 peptides within each V-J. Welch's t-statistics and random forest reduced roughly 530 V-J features to 13, which were used in a naive Bayes classifier (R e1071). TCRdb reprocessed the public reads (quality trimming at Q25 with fastp, clone calling with MiXCR) and kept in-frame beta chains. Rows merge per CDR3 protein into single entries with the most common DNA and genes. The V and J calls come from TCRdb's annotation, not from the publication. A total of about 700,000 distinct CDR3 sequences appear in this sample, about 14% of them only once. Roughly a tenth of the sample is taken by the ten largest.

A patient counted as having stable Graves' hyperthyroidism if no progression to ophthalmopathy occurred over 18 months of follow-up. The hyperthyroidism patients were between 18 and 65 years old and newly diagnosed, with a disease duration of less than 2 months. Any patient with an uncontrolled infection, another autoimmune disease, pregnancy or lactation was excluded. Diagnoses were based on clinical symptoms, serum thyroxine and TRAb, thyroid ultrasound and orbital computed tomography. PBMCs were separated from roughly 10 ml of fresh peripheral blood using Ficoll-Paque density gradient centrifugation. Trizol reagent was used to extract total RNA, and RNA quality was then checked on an Agilent 2100 Bioanalyzer. Worth noting for this clonotype: Its binding antigen is unknown. No base quality information exists; no much larger clone differs at one position.

Paper-wide results and their limitations: A model built on a 13 V-J signature distinguished ophthalmopathy from stable hyperthyroidism, reaching 85% to 90% sensitivity and about 81% specificity in cross-validation and 80%/75% in testing. Most expanded thyroid clonotypes (frequency above 0.001) were also found in blood, which suggests that blood repertoires may mirror thyroid immune responses. Sample size was not statistically predetermined, and investigators were not blinded to group allocation. In validation, the model predicted progression to ophthalmopathy with roughly 70% sensitivity and less than 75% specificity, a median of about 6 months before onset.

A distance of 14 bases separates the germline ends of V and J, which lose 0 bases and 4 bases respectively. From the cysteine up to the phenylalanine, the CDR3 has a length of 15 residues. Here the CDR3 DNA is all that survives: 45 bases in frame from base 1. CDR1 DFQATT and CDR2 SNEGSKA are derived from the germline V gene (reference sequence). The specimen sequenced was blood. The sequence joins TRBV20-1 to TRBJ2-3, with TRBD1 tentatively as D gene (6 bases match). The sequence derives from a woman between 18 and 30 years old with Graves' hyperthyroidism. The DNA sequence is given as TGCAGTGCTAGAGACTCGCAGGGGTTATCAGATACGCAGTATTTT. Its translation is CSARDSQGLSDTQYF.